This T cell receptor (beta chain) appears in the sequencing data of a study of T cell responses to AZD1222 COVID-19 vaccine. Study-wide results and limits: Only five or six individuals given AZD1222 were seropositive at baseline. At 160-218 and 743-854, vaccine-associated CD4 TCRs were dominant, and they spanned spike. Receipt of two AZD1222 doses was followed by a rise in Spike-specific TCR breadth and depth. Sampling captured repertoires only after the peak T cell response.

For this clone: Its cognate antigen is unknown.

Sequenced by immunoSEQ multiplex PCR; TCRdb stores in-frame clones only, minus some. Among approximately 120,000 clones listed, roughly 90% were seen once. Sequenced material: peripheral blood, taken on day 0 of MenACWY control vaccination. This TCR was recovered from an adult in good health.

The CDR3 protein is CASSRSGPDSEAFF. CDR3 sequence (DNA): TGTGCCAGCAGCAGATCCGGGCCGGATTCCGAAGCTTTCTTT. The rearrangement joins TRBV11-2 to TRBJ1-1, with D hard to call. The germline V gene encodes CDR1 SGHAT and CDR2 FQNNGV. There are 14 residues in the CDR3. Trimming cost V 5 bases and J 8 bases, with 18 bases left between them.